This record looks at one TCR beta chain sequence and its context. This record comes from a study of blood T cell repertoires in COVID-19. TCRdb's table, derived via immunoSEQ multiplex PCR, lists solely in-frame clones and lacks some. The sample contains about 260,000 clones, around 87% of which appear only once. The CDR3 runs 15 residues. V trimming: 3 bases; J trimming: 4 bases; junction bases outside the gene matches: 6. Germline CDR1 is LNHDA and CDR2 is SQIVND (reference sequence). The chain couples TRBV19 to TRBJ2-5; 9 nucleotides match TRBD2. The sequenced sample consisted of peripheral blood. This receptor was taken from an older woman with COVID-19, enrolled during active disease. The CDR3 bases are TGTGCCAGTAGTATTCCGGGACTAGCTGGAGAGACCCAGTACTTC. This encodes CASSIPGLAGETQYF.